This T cell receptor (beta chain) is from a study of a mutant IDH1 vaccine in newly diagnosed glioma. Whole-study context: The treated population exhibited a male proportion of about 60%, a female proportion of 37.5%, and a mean age of about 40 years. The earlier regimen, radiotherapy, temozolomide, or both, was most often both. Study results and limitations: There were vaccine-induced immune responses in 85% to 95% of the patients.

Turning to this clone: Its antigen is unknown.

Produced via immunoSEQ multiplex PCR; TCRdb's table is partial and in-frame only. The table shows 35,000 to 40,000 clones, with more than 90% occurring only once. Time point denoted: baseline, week 1 (first vaccination visit). The treatment was: pre-vaccination baseline after standard-of-care therapy. The origin of this receptor is a young man with glioma. Sample: PBMCs, taken from a glioma patient treated with radiotherapy, temozolomide or both.

As DNA, the CDR3 is TGTGCCAGCAGTTACGGGACAGGGGGGACTGAAGCTTTCTTT. Translation gives CASSYGTGGTEAFF. This chain joins TRBV6-5 and TRBJ1-1, with 11 bases that match TRBD1. With 2 bases clipped from V and 5 bases from J, the junction kept 1 base outside the gene matches. Germline assignment: CDR1 MNHEY and CDR2 SVGAGI. The CDR3 length is 14 residues.